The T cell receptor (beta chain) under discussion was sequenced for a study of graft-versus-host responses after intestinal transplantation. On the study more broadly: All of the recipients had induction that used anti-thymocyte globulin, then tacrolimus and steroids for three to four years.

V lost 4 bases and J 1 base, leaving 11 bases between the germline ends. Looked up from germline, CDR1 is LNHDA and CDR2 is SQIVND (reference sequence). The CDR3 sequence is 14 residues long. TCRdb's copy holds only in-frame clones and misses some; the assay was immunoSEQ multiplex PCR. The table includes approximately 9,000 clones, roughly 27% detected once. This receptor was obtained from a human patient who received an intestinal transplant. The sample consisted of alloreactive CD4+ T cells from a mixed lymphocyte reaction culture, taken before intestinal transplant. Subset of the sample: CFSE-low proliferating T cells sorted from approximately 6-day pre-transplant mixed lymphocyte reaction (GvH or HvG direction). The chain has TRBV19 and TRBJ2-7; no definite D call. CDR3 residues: CASSTNFGSYEQYF. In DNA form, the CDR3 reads TGTGCCAGTAGTACCAACTTCGGGTCCTACGAGCAGTACTTC. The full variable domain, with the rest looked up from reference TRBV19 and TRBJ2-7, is DGGITQSPKYLFRKEGQNVTLSCEQNLNHDAMYWYRQDPGQGLRLIYYSQIVNDFQKGDIAEGYSVSREKKESFPLTVTSAQKNPTAFYLCASSTNFGSYEQYFGPGTRLTVT.